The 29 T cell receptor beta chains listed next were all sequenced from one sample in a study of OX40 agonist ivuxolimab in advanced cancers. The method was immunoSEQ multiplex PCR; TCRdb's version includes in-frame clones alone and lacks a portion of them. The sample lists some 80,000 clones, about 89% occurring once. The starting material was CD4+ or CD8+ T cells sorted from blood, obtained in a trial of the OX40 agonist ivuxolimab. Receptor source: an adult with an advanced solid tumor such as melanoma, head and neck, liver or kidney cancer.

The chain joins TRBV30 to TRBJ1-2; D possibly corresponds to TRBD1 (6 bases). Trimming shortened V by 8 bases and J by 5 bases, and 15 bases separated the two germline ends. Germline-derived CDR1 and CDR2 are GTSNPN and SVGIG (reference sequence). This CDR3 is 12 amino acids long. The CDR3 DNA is TGTGCCGGAAGGGGACAACAGTATGGCTACACCTTC. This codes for CAGRGQQYGYTF. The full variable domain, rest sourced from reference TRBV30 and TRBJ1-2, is SQTIHQWPATLVQPVGSPLSLECTVEGTSNPNLYWYRQAAGRGLQLLFYSVGIGQISSEVPQNLSASRPQDRQFILSSKKLLLSDSGFYLCAGRGQQYGYTFGSGTRLTVV.

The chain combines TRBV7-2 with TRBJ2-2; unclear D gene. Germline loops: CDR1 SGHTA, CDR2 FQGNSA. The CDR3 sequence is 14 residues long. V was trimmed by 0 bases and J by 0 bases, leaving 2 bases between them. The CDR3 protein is CASSLAANTGELFF. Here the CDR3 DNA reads TGTGCCAGCAGCTTAGCCGCGAACACCGGGGAGCTGTTTTTT. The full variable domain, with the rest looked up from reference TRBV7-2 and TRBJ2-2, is GAGVSQSPSNKVTEKGKDVELRCDPISGHTALYWYRQSLGQGLEFLIYFQGNSAPDKSGLPSDRFSAERTGGSVSTLTIQRTQQEDSAVYLCASSLAANTGELFFGEGSRLTVL.

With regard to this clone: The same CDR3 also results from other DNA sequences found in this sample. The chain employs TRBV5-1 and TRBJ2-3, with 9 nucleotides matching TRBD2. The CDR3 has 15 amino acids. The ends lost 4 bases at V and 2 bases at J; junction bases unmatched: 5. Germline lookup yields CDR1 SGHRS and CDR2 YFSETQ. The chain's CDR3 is CASSPSGTYTDTQYF. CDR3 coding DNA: TGCGCCAGCAGCCCTAGCGGGACGTACACAGATACGCAGTATTTT.

This CDR3 is CAISEGTDRLNEQFF. The CDR3 region has the DNA TGTGCCATCAGCGAGGGGACAGATAGATTGAATGAGCAGTTCTTC. The chain has TRBV10-3 and TRBJ2-1; 7 positions match TRBD1. The CDR3 runs to 15 residues. Trimming cost V 6 bases and J 7 bases; bases outside gene matches: 12. Germline assignment: CDR1 ENHRY and CDR2 SYGVKD.

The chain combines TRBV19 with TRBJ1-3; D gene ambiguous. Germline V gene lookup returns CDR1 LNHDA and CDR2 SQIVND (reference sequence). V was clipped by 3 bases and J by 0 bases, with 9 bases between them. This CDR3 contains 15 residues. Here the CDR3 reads CASSIGDRSGNTIYF. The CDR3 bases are TGTGCCAGTAGTATCGGTGATCGCTCTGGAAACACCATATATTTT.

CDR3 region: CASSPSGVGTEAFF. The CDR3 coding sequence is TGCGCCAGCTCCCCTTCGGGGGTGGGCACTGAAGCTTTCTTT. This sequence joins TRBV10-2 and TRBJ1-1; a possible D gene is TRBD1 (5 bases). The germline V gene encodes CDR1 WSHSY and CDR2 SAAADI. With 8 bases removed from V and 4 bases from J, the gap between germline ends came to 17 bases. The CDR3 runs 14 residues.

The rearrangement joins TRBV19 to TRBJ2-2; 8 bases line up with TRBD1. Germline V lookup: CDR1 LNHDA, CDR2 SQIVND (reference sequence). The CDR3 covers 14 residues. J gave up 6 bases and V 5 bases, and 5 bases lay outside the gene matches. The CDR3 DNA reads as TGTGCCAGTAGTGTTACAGGGGGATCCGGGGAGCTGTTTTTT. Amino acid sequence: CASSVTGGSGELFF.

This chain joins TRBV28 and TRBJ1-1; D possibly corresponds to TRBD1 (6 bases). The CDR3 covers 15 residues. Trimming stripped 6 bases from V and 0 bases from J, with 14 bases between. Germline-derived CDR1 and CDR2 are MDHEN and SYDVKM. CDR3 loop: CASRGQSRVNTEAFF. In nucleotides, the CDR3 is TGTGCCAGCAGAGGACAGAGCAGAGTGAACACTGAAGCTTTCTTT.

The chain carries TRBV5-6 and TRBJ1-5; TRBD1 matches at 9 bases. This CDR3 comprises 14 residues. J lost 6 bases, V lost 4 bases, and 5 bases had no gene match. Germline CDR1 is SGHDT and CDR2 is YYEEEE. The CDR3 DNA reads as TGTGCCAGCAGCACCCGGACAGGGGTTCAGCCCCAGCATTTT. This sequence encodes CASSTRTGVQPQHF. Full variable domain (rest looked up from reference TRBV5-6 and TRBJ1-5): DAGVTQSPTHLIKTRGQQVTLRCSPKSGHDTVSWYQQALGQGPQFIFQYYEEEERQRGNFPDRFSGHQFPNYSSELNVNALLLGDSALYLCASSTRTGVQPQHFGDGTRLSIL.

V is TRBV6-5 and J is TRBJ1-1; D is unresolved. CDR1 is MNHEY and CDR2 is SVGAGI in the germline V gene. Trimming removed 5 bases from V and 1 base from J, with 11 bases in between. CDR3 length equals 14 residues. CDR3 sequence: CASSRAGGNTEAFF. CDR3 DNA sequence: TGTGCCAGCAGTAGGGCAGGTGGGAACACTGAAGCTTTCTTT.

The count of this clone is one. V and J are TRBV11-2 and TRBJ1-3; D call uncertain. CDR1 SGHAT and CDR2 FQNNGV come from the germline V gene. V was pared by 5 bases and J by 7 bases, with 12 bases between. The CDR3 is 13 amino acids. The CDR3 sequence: CASSMGYPNTIYF. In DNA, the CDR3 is TGTGCCAGCAGCATGGGGTACCCGAACACCATATATTTT.

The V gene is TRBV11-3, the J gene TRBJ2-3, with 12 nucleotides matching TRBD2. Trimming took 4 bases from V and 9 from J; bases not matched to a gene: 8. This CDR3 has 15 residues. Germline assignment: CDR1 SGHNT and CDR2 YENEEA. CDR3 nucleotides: TGTGCCAGCAGCTCGACTAGCGGGAGCGCGGGGACGCAGTATTTT. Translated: CASSSTSGSAGTQYF. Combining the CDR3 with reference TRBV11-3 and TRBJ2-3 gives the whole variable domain EAGVVQSPRYKIIEKKQPVAFWCNPISGHNTLYWYLQNLGQGPELLIRYENEEAVDDSQLPKDRFSAERLKGVDSTLKIQPAELGDSAVYLCASSSTSGSAGTQYFGPGTRLTVL.

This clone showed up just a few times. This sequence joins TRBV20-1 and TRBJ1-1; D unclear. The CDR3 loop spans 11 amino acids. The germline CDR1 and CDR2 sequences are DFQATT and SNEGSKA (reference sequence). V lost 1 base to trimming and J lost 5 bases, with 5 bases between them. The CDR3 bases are TGCAGTGCTAGAGTGAGAACTGAAGCTTTCTTT. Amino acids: CSARVRTEAFF.

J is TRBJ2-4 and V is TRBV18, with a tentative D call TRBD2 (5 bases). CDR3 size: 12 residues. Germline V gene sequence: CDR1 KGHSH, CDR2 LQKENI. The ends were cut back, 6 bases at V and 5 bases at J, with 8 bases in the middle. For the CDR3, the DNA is TGTGCCAGCTCCCTCGGGGAAAACATTCAGTACTTC. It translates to CASSLGENIQYF.

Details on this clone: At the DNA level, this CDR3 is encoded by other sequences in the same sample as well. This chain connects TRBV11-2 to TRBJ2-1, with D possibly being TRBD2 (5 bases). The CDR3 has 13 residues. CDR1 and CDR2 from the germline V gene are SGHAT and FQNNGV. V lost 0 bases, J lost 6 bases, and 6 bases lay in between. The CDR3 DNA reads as TGTGCCAGCAGCTTAGATCGGGGCAATGAGCAGTTCTTC. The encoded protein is CASSLDRGNEQFF.

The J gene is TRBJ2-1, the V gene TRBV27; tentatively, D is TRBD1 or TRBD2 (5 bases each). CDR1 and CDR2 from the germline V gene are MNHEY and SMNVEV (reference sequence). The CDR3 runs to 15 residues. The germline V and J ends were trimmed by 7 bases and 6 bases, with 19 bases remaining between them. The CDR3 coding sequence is TGTGCCAGCACCCCAAGGGGAGTTTCGGGCAATGAGCAGTTCTTC. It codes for CASTPRGVSGNEQFF.

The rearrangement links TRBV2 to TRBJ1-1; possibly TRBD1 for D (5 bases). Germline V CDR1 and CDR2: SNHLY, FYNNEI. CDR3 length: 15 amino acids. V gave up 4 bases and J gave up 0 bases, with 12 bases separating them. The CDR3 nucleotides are TGTGCCAGCAGTGTTGGGGGAGTTATGAACACTGAAGCTTTCTTT. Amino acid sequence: CASSVGGVMNTEAFF.

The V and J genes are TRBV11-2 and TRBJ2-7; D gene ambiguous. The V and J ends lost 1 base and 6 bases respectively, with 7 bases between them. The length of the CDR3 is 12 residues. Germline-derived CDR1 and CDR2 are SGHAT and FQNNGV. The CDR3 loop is CASSLVRSEQYF. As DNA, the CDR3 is TGTGCCAGCAGCTTAGTAAGGTCCGAGCAGTACTTC.

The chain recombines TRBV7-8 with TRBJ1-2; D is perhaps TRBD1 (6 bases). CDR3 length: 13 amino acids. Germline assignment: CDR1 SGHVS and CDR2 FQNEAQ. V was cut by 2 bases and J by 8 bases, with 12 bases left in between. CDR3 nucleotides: TGTGCCAGCAGCTTAAAGGGGGTGGAGGGCTACACCTTC. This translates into CASSLKGVEGYTF.

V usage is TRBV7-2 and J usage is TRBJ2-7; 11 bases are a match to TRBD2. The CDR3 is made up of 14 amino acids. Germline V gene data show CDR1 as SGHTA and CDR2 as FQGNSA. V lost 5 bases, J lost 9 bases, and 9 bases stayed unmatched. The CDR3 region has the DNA TGTGCCAGCAGCGCCCGGACTAGCGGGCACGGGCAGTACTTC. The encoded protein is CASSARTSGHGQYF.

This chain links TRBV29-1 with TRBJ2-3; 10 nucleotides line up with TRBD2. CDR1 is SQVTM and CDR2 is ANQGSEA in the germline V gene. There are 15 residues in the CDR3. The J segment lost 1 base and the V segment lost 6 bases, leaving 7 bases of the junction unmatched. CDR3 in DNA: TGCAGCGTCGCGGGGGGGACTAGCGGCACAGATACGCAGTATTTT. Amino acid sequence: CSVAGGTSGTDTQYF.

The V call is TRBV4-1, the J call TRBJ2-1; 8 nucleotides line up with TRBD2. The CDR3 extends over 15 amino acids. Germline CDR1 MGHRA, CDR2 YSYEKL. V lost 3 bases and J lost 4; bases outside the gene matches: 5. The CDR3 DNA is TGCGCCAGCAGCCACTTAGCGGGACTATACAATGAGCAGTTCTTC. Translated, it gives CASSHLAGLYNEQFF.

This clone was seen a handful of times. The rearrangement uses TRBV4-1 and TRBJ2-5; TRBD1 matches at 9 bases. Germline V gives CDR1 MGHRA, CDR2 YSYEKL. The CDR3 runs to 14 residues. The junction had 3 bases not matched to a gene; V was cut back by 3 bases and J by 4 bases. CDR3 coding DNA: TGCGCCAGCAGCCACCAGGGACAGGGAGAGACCCAGTACTTC. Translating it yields CASSHQGQGETQYF.

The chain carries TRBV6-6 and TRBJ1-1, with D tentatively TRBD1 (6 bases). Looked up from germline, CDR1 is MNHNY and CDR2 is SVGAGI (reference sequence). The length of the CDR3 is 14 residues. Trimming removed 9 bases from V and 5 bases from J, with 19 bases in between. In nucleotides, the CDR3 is TGTGCCAGTGGGATTCGGGCAGGGGAGACTGAAGCTTTCTTT. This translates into CASGIRAGETEAFF.

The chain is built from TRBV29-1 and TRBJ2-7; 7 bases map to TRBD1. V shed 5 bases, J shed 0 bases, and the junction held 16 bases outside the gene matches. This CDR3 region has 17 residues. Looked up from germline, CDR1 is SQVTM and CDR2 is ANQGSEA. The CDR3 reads CSVSQPLTGVSSYEQYF. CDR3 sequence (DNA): TGCAGCGTTTCCCAACCCCTTACAGGGGTCAGCTCCTACGAGCAGTACTTC.

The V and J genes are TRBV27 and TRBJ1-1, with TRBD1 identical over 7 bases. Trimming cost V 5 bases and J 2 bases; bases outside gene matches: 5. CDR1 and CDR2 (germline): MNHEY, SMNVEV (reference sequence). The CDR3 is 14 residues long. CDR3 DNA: TGTGCCAGCAGTCCGACAGGGAGAAACACTGAAGCTTTCTTT. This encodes CASSPTGRNTEAFF.

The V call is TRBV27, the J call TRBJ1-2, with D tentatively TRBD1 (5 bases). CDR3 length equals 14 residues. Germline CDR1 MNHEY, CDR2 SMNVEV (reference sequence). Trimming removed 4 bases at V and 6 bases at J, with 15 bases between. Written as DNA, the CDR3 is TGTGCCAGCAGTTCCGTAAGCTGGGGGGATGGCTACACCTTC. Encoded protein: CASSSVSWGDGYTF.

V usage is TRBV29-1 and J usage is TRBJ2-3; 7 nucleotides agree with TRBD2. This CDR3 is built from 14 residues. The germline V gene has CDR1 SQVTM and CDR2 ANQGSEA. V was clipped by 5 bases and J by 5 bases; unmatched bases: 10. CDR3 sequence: CSVQEERGRDTQYF. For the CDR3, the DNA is TGCAGCGTTCAGGAGGAGCGGGGAAGAGATACGCAGTATTTT.

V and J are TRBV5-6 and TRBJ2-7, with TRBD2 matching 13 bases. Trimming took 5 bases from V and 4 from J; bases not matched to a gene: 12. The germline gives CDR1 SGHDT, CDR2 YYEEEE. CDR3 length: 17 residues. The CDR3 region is CASRLSTGLAGRYEQYF. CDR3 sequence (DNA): TGTGCCAGCAGGCTTTCCACGGGACTAGCGGGAAGGTACGAGCAGTACTTC.